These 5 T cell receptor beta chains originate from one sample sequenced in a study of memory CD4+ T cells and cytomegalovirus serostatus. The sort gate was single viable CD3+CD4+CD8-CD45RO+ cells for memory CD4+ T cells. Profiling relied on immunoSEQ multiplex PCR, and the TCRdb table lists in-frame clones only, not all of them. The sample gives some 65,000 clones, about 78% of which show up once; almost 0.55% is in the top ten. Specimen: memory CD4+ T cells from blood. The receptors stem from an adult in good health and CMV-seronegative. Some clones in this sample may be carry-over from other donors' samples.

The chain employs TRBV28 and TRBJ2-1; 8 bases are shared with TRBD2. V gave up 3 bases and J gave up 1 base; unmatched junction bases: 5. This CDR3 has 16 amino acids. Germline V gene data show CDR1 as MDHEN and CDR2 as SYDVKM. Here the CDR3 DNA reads TGTGCCAGCAGTTTCAGCGGGAGCGGTTCCTACAATGAGCAGTTCTTC. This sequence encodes CASSFSGSGSYNEQFF. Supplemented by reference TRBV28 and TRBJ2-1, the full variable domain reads DVKVTQSSRYLVKRTGEKVFLECVQDMDHENMFWYRQDPGLGLRLIYFSYDVKMKEKGDIPEGYSVSREKKERFSLILESASTNQTSMYLCASSFSGSGSYNEQFFGPGTRLTVL.

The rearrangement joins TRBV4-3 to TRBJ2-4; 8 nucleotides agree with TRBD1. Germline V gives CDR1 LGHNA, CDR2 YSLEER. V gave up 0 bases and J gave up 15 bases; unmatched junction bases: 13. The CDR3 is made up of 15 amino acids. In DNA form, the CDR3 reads TGCGCCAGCAGCCAAGATAGGTTCGGGACAGGCTATTGGTACTTC. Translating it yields CASSQDRFGTGYWYF.

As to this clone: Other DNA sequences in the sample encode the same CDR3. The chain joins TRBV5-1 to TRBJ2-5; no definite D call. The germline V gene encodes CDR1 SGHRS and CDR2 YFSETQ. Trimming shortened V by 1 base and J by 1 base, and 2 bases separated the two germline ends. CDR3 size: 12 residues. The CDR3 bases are TGCGCCAGCAGCTTGTCCCAAGAGACCCAGTACTTC. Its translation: CASSLSQETQYF.

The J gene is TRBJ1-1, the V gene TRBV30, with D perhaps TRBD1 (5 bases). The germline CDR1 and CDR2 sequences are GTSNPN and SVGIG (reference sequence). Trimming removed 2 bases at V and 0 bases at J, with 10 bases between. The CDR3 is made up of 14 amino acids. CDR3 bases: TGTGCCTGGAGTATCGGGACCTTGAACACTGAAGCTTTCTTT. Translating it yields CAWSIGTLNTEAFF.

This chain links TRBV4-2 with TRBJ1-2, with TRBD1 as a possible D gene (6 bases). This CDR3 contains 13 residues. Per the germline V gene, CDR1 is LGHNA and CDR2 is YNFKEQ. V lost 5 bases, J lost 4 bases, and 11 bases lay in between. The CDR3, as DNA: TGTGCCAGCAGCGACGGGGGCCGCTATGGCTACACCTTC. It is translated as CASSDGGRYGYTF.